A single sample is the source of the 21 T cell receptor beta chains below, sequenced in a study of T cells in Graves' hyperthyroidism and ophthalmopathy. RNA transcripts provided the source from which TCR beta CDR3 regions were amplified. During a first-round RT-PCR of the TCR CDR3, the HTBI primer set was used. From the multiplex PCR reads, TCRdb called clonotypes with MiXCR, one entry per CDR3 protein. This table holds about 380,000 distinct CDR3 sequences, roughly 14% found once. What was sequenced was blood. The source of these receptors is a woman aged 25 to 45 with Graves' ophthalmopathy.

This clonotype occurred many times. V usage is TRBV20-1 and J usage is TRBJ1-2; D is unclear. Germline CDR1 is DFQATT and CDR2 is SNEGSKA (reference sequence). The V gene lost 3 bases and the J gene lost 6 bases, with 11 bases spanning the gap. This CDR3 is 12 amino acids long. In DNA form, the CDR3 reads TGCAGTGCTAGTGCAGACATAAATGGCTACACCTTC. Protein sequence: CSASADINGYTF.

This chain links TRBV29-1 with TRBJ1-1; tentatively, D is TRBD1 (6 bases). The CDR3 totals 15 residues. The V and J ends lost 3 bases and 5 bases respectively, with 19 bases between them. The germline CDR1 and CDR2 sequences are SQVTM and ANQGSEA. The CDR3 spells CSVEGEPEGGTEAFF. The CDR3 DNA sequence: TGCAGCGTTGAGGGGGAGCCAGAAGGGGGGACTGAAGCTTTCTTT.

This clonotype turned up a few times. The chain couples TRBV6-6 to TRBJ2-1; D is undetermined. Germline values: CDR1 MNHNY, CDR2 SVGAGI (reference sequence). V lost 2 bases and J 3 bases, leaving 5 bases between the germline ends. The CDR3 extends over 13 amino acids. The CDR3 DNA follows: TGTGCCAGCAGTTACGAGTTCTACAATGAGCAGTTCTTC. Translating it yields CASSYEFYNEQFF.

There are many counts of this clonotype. The rearrangement joins TRBV20-1 to TRBJ1-5; 9 bases are a match to TRBD1. Germline CDR1 is DFQATT and CDR2 is SNEGSKA (reference sequence). The CDR3 is 16 amino acids. J was trimmed by 5 bases and V by 3 bases; bases with no gene match: 11. The CDR3 is CSARYEAQGAHQPQHF. Written as DNA, the CDR3 is TGCAGTGCTAGGTATGAGGCACAGGGGGCCCATCAGCCCCAGCATTTT.

The sample holds many counts of this clonotype. The rearrangement links TRBV20-1 to TRBJ2-7; 7 bases fit TRBD1. The trim removed 6 bases at V and 1 base at J, leaving 9 bases unmatched. Germline V gene lookup returns CDR1 DFQATT and CDR2 SNEGSKA (reference sequence). This CDR3 is built from 14 residues. CDR3 residues: CSAPEPTGSYEQYF. The CDR3 nucleotides read TGCAGTGCCCCCGAGCCGACAGGGTCCTACGAGCAGTACTTC.

In regard to this clonotype: A much larger clone lies one base from this, so it may be a read error. The rearrangement links TRBV27 to TRBJ1-2; possible D gene TRBD1, 6 bases. V shed 8 bases and J shed 6 bases, with 19 bases lying between them. The germline V gene has CDR1 MNHEY and CDR2 SMNVEV (reference sequence). CDR3 size: 14 residues. The CDR3 DNA sequence: TGTGCCAGCGGGAACAGACGAGGGGGGGATGGCTACACCTTC. Protein: CASGNRRGGDGYTF.

This clonotype was seen many times. The rearrangement links TRBV20-1 to TRBJ2-2; D is perhaps TRBD1 or TRBD2 (5 bases each). The germline CDR1 and CDR2 sequences are DFQATT and SNEGSKA (reference sequence). With 3 bases removed from V and 6 bases from J, the gap between germline ends came to 17 bases. The CDR3 runs 15 residues. For the CDR3, the DNA is TGCAGTGCTAGGTTTTATAGGGACCTGCCCGGGGAGCTGTTTTTT. It encodes CSARFYRDLPGELFF.

Only a few counts were recorded for this clonotype. The chain uses TRBV19 and TRBJ2-2; D not resolved. Trimming stripped 5 bases from V and 5 bases from J, with 12 bases between. The germline V gene has CDR1 LNHDA and CDR2 SQIVND (reference sequence). This CDR3 is built from 14 residues. The CDR3 nucleotides are TGTGCCAGTAGTGAGTTGGGGTTGACCGGGGAGCTGTTTTTT. It specifies CASSELGLTGELFF.

The rearrangement joins TRBV19 to TRBJ2-2; unclear D gene. CDR3 size: 13 residues. Germline CDR1 and CDR2: LNHDA and SQIVND (reference sequence). The germline V and J ends were trimmed by 7 bases and 7 bases, with 13 bases remaining between them. CDR3 nucleotide sequence: TGTGCCAGTACCCGCCTCAGGAGCGGGGAGCTGTTTTTT. Residues: CASTRLRSGELFF.

This clonotype has ten or more counts. CDR3 sequence reads: CASSSDRVWVTEAFF. As DNA, the CDR3 is TGTGCCAGCAGCTCGGACAGGGTATGGGTCACTGAAGCTTTCTTT. The rearrangement joins TRBV11-1 to TRBJ1-1; TRBD1 aligns across 8 bases. The germline V gene encodes CDR1 SGHAT and CDR2 FQDESV (reference sequence). V lost 4 bases and J lost 4; bases outside the gene matches: 8. The length of the CDR3 is 15 residues.

The rearrangement joins TRBV20-1 to TRBJ2-7, with D maybe TRBD2 (5 bases). The CDR3 is 14 amino acids. Trimming cost V 5 bases and J 5 bases, with 19 bases left between them. The V gene's germline CDR1 is DFQATT and CDR2 SNEGSKA (reference sequence). This chain's CDR3 is CSAPTGRGSHEQYF. In nucleotides, the CDR3 is TGCAGTGCTCCCACGGGGAGAGGGTCCCACGAGCAGTACTTC.

This clonotype was picked up one time. The rearrangement joins TRBV20-1 to TRBJ1-6, with 8 bases lining up with TRBD1. The V and J ends lost 6 bases and 5 bases, in that order; junction bases with no gene match: 6. The CDR3 has 14 residues. From germline, CDR1 is DFQATT and CDR2 SNEGSKA (reference sequence). The CDR3 region has the DNA TGCAGTGCCCTGGGACAGGCAGATAATTCACCCCTCCACTTT. This translates into CSALGQADNSPLHF.

At least ten counts were recorded for this clonotype. A junction end diverges from the germline sequence, so it may reflect a read error. The chain has TRBV28 and TRBJ2-1; D is tentatively TRBD1 or TRBD2 (6 bases each). The CDR3 is 15 residues long. Germline loops: CDR1 MDHEN, CDR2 SYDVKM. For the CDR3, the DNA is TGTGCCAGCATTTTATCCTGGGGGGCTGTAGATGAGCAGTTCTTC. Its protein product is CASILSWGAVDEQFF.

This clonotype was seen ten or more times. This chain joins TRBV13 and TRBJ2-1; 11 bases agree with TRBD1. Trimming removed 5 bases from V and 3 bases from J; junction bases left unmatched: 6. The CDR3 has 16 residues. Germline CDR1 PRHDT, CDR2 FYEKMQ (reference sequence). This CDR3 reads CASSPRTGGNYNEQFF. The CDR3 nucleotides read TGTGCCAGCAGCCCCCGGACAGGGGGCAACTACAATGAGCAGTTCTTC.

The chain links TRBV30 to TRBJ1-1; weak D call: TRBD1 (5 bases). Germline V gives CDR1 GTSNPN, CDR2 SVGIG (reference sequence). CDR3 size: 11 residues. Trimming removed 5 bases at V and 5 bases at J, with 9 bases between. The CDR3 nucleotides are TGTGCCTGGGTCGGGGGAACTGAAGCTTTCTTT. Translating gives CAWVGGTEAFF.

This clonotype was observed many times. The rearrangement links TRBV18 to TRBJ1-5, with 8 bases matching TRBD1. This CDR3 has 14 residues. Germline V lookup: CDR1 KGHSH, CDR2 LQKENI. V gave up 6 bases and J gave up 5 bases; unmatched junction bases: 6. The CDR3 loop reads CASSATGGDQPQHF. The CDR3 DNA reads as TGTGCCAGCTCGGCTACAGGGGGAGATCAGCCCCAGCATTTT.

This clonotype was found many times. This rearrangement joins TRBV27 to TRBJ2-3; possible D gene TRBD2, 6 bases. The CDR3 has 13 residues. The germline CDR1 and CDR2 sequences are MNHEY and SMNVEV (reference sequence). Trimming removed 3 bases at V and 6 bases at J, with 10 bases between. As DNA, the CDR3 is TGTGCCAGCAGTTTTTGGAGGGGTGATACGCAGTATTTT. It yields the protein CASSFWRGDTQYF.

This clonotype was seen ten or more times. The chain joins TRBV27 to TRBJ2-1, with 7 bases aligning to TRBD1. This CDR3 contains 18 residues. CDR1 is MNHEY and CDR2 is SMNVEV in the germline V gene (reference sequence). The V segment lost 4 bases and the J segment 1 base; nucleotides outside the gene matches: 13. CDR3 DNA sequence: TGTGCCAGCAGTTCTTCCCCATTTCCGGGACAGTCCTACAATGAGCAGTTCTTC. It codes for CASSSSPFPGQSYNEQFF.

This clonotype was detected many times. The chain combines TRBV20-1 with TRBJ2-7; D may be TRBD1 (8 bases). Germline values: CDR1 DFQATT, CDR2 SNEGSKA (reference sequence). V lost 5 bases and J lost 2, with 13 bases in between. The CDR3 has 13 amino acids. This CDR3 reads CSAGGDRTYEQYF. The CDR3 bases are TGCAGTGCTGGGGGGGACAGGACCTACGAGCAGTACTTC.

This clonotype was observed many times. The chain couples TRBV20-1 to TRBJ1-5; 9 bases fit TRBD1. The length of the CDR3 is 13 residues. CDR1 and CDR2 (germline): DFQATT, SNEGSKA (reference sequence). Losses at the gene ends were 6 bases for V and 4 bases for J; bases not matched to a gene: 4. CDR3 protein: CSAGQGRNQPQHF. The DNA of the CDR3 is TGCAGTGCGGGACAGGGTCGTAATCAGCCCCAGCATTTT.

In its sample, this clonotype was seen a few times. The chain uses TRBV10-3 and TRBJ2-2, with 10 bases that match TRBD2. Looked up from germline, CDR1 is ENHRY and CDR2 is SYGVKD. The V and J ends lost 1 base and 5 bases, in that order; junction bases with no gene match: 7. The CDR3 loop spans 17 amino acids. CDR3 sequence reads: CAISEFRTSGGTGELFF. The CDR3 DNA reads as TGTGCCATCAGTGAGTTTAGGACTAGCGGTGGGACCGGGGAGCTGTTTTTT.